This T cell receptor beta chain was identified during a study of cytomegalovirus exposure and HLA in healthy donors. Study conclusions and caveats: Some V segments could not be told apart, so they were left out, TRBV6-2 and TRBV6-3 among them. A missense DCLRE1C variant was associated with V- and J-gene trimming of TCR beta chains in a later analysis, and an independent cohort replicated the association.

Donors sampled were nominally healthy, though unrecorded immune exposures were likely. The PCR had 60 Vbeta and 13 Jbeta primers. Original handling: Approximately 12 million of 65 million to 95 million unique TCR beta chains were shared, per a later count. Some clones are missing from TCRdb's copy, which holds only in-frame ones; the method was immunoSEQ multiplex PCR. From that table come the V and J calls and clone size; the DNA was used to work out D and trimming. The table records about 120,000 clones, 79% of them present only once. With respect to this clone: Its target is not known.

The CDR3 sequence is 17 residues long. Sequenced material: PBMCs. The chain links TRBV1 to TRBJ2-3; the table's TRBD2 call for D was not verified on the DNA. TRBV1 is an annotated pseudogene. The receptor's source is a man aged 18 to 35 in good health and CMV-seronegative. The CDR3: CTSSQDRTSGRPDTQYF. Here the CDR3 DNA reads TGCACCAGCAGCCAAGATCGGACTAGCGGGAGGCCAGATACGCAGTATTTT.